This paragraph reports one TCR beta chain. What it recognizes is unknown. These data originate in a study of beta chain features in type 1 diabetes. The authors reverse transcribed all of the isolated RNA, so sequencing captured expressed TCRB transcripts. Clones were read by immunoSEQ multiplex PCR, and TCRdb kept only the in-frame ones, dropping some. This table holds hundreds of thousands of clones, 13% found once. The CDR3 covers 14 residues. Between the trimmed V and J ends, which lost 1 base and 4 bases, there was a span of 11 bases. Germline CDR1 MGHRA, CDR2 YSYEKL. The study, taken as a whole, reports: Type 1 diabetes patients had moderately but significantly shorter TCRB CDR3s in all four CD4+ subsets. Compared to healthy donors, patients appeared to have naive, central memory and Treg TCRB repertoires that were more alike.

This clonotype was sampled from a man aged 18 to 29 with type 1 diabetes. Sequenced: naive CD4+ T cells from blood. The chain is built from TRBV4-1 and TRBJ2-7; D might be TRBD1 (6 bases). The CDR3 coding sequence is TGCGCCAGCAGCCAAGTCCGAGGGGGTTACGAGCAGTACTTC. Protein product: CASSQVRGGYEQYF.